Below, 27 T cell receptor beta chains from the same sample are listed, as sequenced in a study of blood T cells in healthy people across ages. Alongside a J-beta primer mix, a sample-barcoded 5' primer served in a second PCR lasting roughly 6 to 12 cycles. TCRdb re-analysed the 5' RACE reads in MiXCR, keeping a single row per CDR3 protein. Among almost 300,000 distinct CDR3 sequences listed, around 30% were seen once. The sequenced material came from blood. The receptors here all came from a woman aged 70-85 years in good health.

The chain couples TRBV10-3 to TRBJ2-7; D unresolved. The CDR3 totals 14 residues. Germline loops: CDR1 ENHRY, CDR2 SYGVKD. V was pared by 6 bases and J by 0 bases, with 12 bases between. CDR3 coding DNA: TGTGCCATCAGCCCACGGGCGGACTCCTACGAGCAGTACTTC. This encodes CAISPRADSYEQYF.

The count of this clonotype is one. One end of the junction is discordant with germline, which a read error may explain. The chain carries TRBV4-1 and TRBJ2-3; tentative D call: TRBD2 (5 bases). Germline CDR1 and CDR2: MGHRA and YSYEKL. CDR3 length: 16 amino acids. CDR3 sequence: CASSPLGTGSTDRQYF. CDR3 coding DNA: TGCGCCAGCAGCCCACTAGGAACGGGGAGCACAGATAGGCAGTATTTT.

The genes are TRBV11-2 and TRBJ2-7; no clear D gene. The CDR3 totals 15 residues. Trimming cost V 4 bases and J 3 bases, with 16 bases left between them. CDR1 is SGHAT and CDR2 is FQNNGV in the germline V gene. The DNA for the CDR3 is TGTGCCAGCAGCTCCGGATCAAAAGGAGACTACGAGCAGTACTTC. As protein: CASSSGSKGDYEQYF.

This chain connects TRBV20-1 to TRBJ2-7; D may be TRBD1 (5 bases). Germline V gene data show CDR1 as DFQATT and CDR2 as SNEGSKA (reference sequence). V lost 4 bases and J lost 2, with 12 bases in between. The CDR3 runs to 13 residues. For the CDR3, the DNA is TGCAGTGCTACAGGGCCCCGAACCTACGAGCAGTACTTC. It is translated as CSATGPRTYEQYF.

The V gene is TRBV24-1, the J gene TRBJ2-1; a possible D gene is TRBD1 (6 bases). The CDR3 runs 16 residues. V shed 4 bases and J shed 6 bases, with 18 bases lying between them. Germline V gives CDR1 KGHDR, CDR2 SFDVKD. CDR3 region: CATSDPRGTAPNEQFF. The CDR3 DNA sequence: TGTGCCACCAGTGACCCGAGGGGGACGGCACCCAATGAGCAGTTCTTC.

The V call is TRBV20-1, the J call TRBJ2-3; D might be TRBD1 (5 bases). Trimming took off 5 bases at V and 1 base at J, with 7 bases between the two ends. Germline loops: CDR1 DFQATT, CDR2 SNEGSKA (reference sequence). CDR3 size: 12 residues. The CDR3 nucleotides read TGCAGTGCTGAGACAGGCACAGATACGCAGTATTTT. Translated: CSAETGTDTQYF.

The V gene is TRBV14, the J gene TRBJ2-5; 9 nucleotides match TRBD2. The DNA matches TRBJ2-7 better at its end, which makes the J call doubtful. The CDR3 totals 16 residues. The germline gives CDR1 SGHDN, CDR2 FVKESK. DNA for the CDR3: TGTGCCAGCAGCCAAGAGGTCCTAGCGGGGACCTACGAGCAGTACTTC. The encoded protein is CASSQEVLAGTYEQYF.

This clonotype was observed a handful of times. The chain employs TRBV9 and TRBJ2-5, with D tentatively TRBD2 (5 bases). The CDR3 runs 14 residues. Between the trimmed V and J ends, which lost 0 bases and 1 base, there was a span of 7 bases. From germline, CDR1 is SGDLS and CDR2 YYNGEE. In nucleotides, the CDR3 is TGTGCCAGCAGCGTAGGGACTTTCCAAGAGACCCAGTACTTC. Its translation is CASSVGTFQETQYF. Together with reference TRBV9 and TRBJ2-5, the CDR3 gives the full variable domain: DSGVTQTPKHLITATGQRVTLRCSPRSGDLSVYWYQQSLDQGLQFLIQYYNGEERAKGNILERFSAQQFPDLHSELNLSSLELGDSALYFCASSVGTFQETQYFGPGTRLLVL.

This clonotype was observed a few times. V gene TRBV12-3 or TRBV12-4 combines with J gene TRBJ2-3; 7 bases agree with TRBD2. This CDR3 has 12 amino acids. V shed 4 bases and J 6 bases; nucleotides not matched to a gene: 1. The CDR3 nucleotides are TGTGCCAGCAGTTCCGGGGGGGATACGCAGTATTTT. This sequence encodes CASSSGGDTQYF.

This clonotype was picked up many times. V and J are TRBV2 and TRBJ2-3, with 13 nucleotides matching TRBD2. This CDR3 has 16 residues. Germline V gives CDR1 SNHLY, CDR2 FYNNEI. V lost 6 bases, J lost 4 bases, and 7 bases stayed unmatched. CDR3 amino acids: CASRPGLAGAPDTQYF. CDR3 nucleotide sequence: TGTGCCAGCAGACCCGGACTAGCGGGAGCCCCAGATACGCAGTATTTT.

This clonotype was found many times. This sequence joins TRBV7-3 and TRBJ2-2; D is undetermined. Germline assignment: CDR1 SGHTA and CDR2 FQGTGA. Trimming cost V 0 bases and J 6 bases, with 2 bases left between them. The CDR3 has 12 residues. The CDR3 bases are TGTGCCAGCAGCTTAACGTCCGGGGAGCTGTTTTTT. Translation: CASSLTSGELFF.

This chain links TRBV25-1 with TRBJ2-3; D remains unclear. Germline V lookup: CDR1 MGHDK, CDR2 SYGVNS. This CDR3 spans 12 amino acids. V gave up 1 base and J gave up 7 bases, with 6 bases separating them. CDR3 DNA: TGTGCCAGCAGTGAATCCCTGTATACGCAGTATTTT. It is translated as CASSESLYTQYF.

The CDR3 DNA sequence: TGTGCCAGCAGATCCACAGGGAACTATGGCTACACCTTC. Protein sequence: CASRSTGNYGYTF. The chain recombines TRBV28 with TRBJ1-2; tentative D call: TRBD1 (6 bases). V shed 6 bases and J shed 2 bases, with 10 bases lying between them. The germline gives CDR1 MDHEN, CDR2 SYDVKM. The CDR3 has 13 amino acids.

Points on this clonotype: Being one base from a much bigger clone, this may be a read error. The genes are TRBV20-1 and TRBJ2-1; 8 bases align to TRBD2. Judging by the DNA end, TRBJ2-7 fits better; the J call may be wrong. From germline, CDR1 is DFQATT and CDR2 SNEGSKA (reference sequence). CDR3 length equals 15 residues. CDR3 sequence: CSATWVGRAYNEQYF. In DNA form, the CDR3 reads TGCAGTGCTACGTGGGTCGGGAGGGCCTACAATGAGCAGTACTTC.

This clonotype was counted at least ten times. The genes are TRBV9 and TRBJ2-7; D is possibly TRBD2 (5 bases). CDR1 and CDR2 from the germline V gene are SGDLS and YYNGEE. The CDR3 is 11 amino acids. Trimming left V 0 bases short and J 10 bases short, with 8 bases between. The CDR3 protein is CASSVETTQYF. The CDR3 DNA reads as TGTGCCAGCAGCGTAGAGACTACTCAGTACTTC.

To note about this clonotype: This may be a read error: a much more frequent sequence differs by one nucleotide. The J gene is TRBJ2-7, the V gene TRBV7-9, with 10 bases fitting TRBD1. Gene TRBJ2-5 matches the end of the DNA better, so the J call may be wrong. Germline-derived CDR1 and CDR2 are SEHNR and FQNEAQ (reference sequence). The CDR3 length is 17 residues. The CDR3 region is CASSQEPRTGGVETQYF. The CDR3 DNA follows: TGTGCCAGCAGCCAGGAACCTCGGACAGGGGGTGTAGAGACCCAGTACTTC.

The chain combines TRBV4-2 with TRBJ2-5; D is undetermined. The CDR3 length is 14 residues. Germline V gene sequence: CDR1 LGHNA, CDR2 YNFKEQ. V dropped 0 bases and J dropped 5 bases, with 10 bases sitting between them. This chain's CDR3 is CASSQDLSRETQYF. The CDR3 DNA reads TGTGCCAGCAGCCAAGATTTAAGTAGGGAGACCCAGTACTTC.

V and J are TRBV6-5 and TRBJ1-5; D gene uncertain. The germline V gene encodes CDR1 MNHEY and CDR2 SVGAGI. The CDR3 length is 13 residues. V was trimmed by 6 bases and J by 2 bases, leaving 8 bases between them. The CDR3 spells CASRGRGNQPQHF. CDR3 bases: TGTGCCAGCAGAGGGAGGGGCAATCAGCCCCAGCATTTT.

The J gene is TRBJ1-1, the V gene TRBV19; 12 positions agree with TRBD1. CDR1 and CDR2 (germline): LNHDA, SQIVND (reference sequence). The CDR3 loop spans 16 amino acids. The CDR3 DNA reads TGTGCAGCTAGCCTCGGGACAGGGGGCAGTTGGACTGAAGCTTTCTTT. Translated: CAASLGTGGSWTEAFF.

The chain employs TRBV7-9 and TRBJ1-6; D uncertain. The CDR3 loop spans 13 amino acids. The germline V and J ends were trimmed by 2 bases and 10 bases, with 9 bases remaining between them. Germline loops: CDR1 SEHNR, CDR2 FQNEAQ (reference sequence). The CDR3 bases are TGTGCCAGCAGCTTACCTACAGAGTCACCCCTCCACTTT. Residues: CASSLPTESPLHF.

On this clonotype itself: An end of the junction differs from the germline gene, which may be a read error. The chain is built from TRBV5-6 and TRBJ1-6; D gene ambiguous. Germline lookup yields CDR1 SGHDT and CDR2 YYEEEE. This CDR3 region has 15 residues. The CDR3 protein is CASSLGRRDNSPFHF. The CDR3 DNA follows: TGTGCCAGCAGCTTGGGACGGCGGGATAATTCACCCTTCCACTTT.

V is TRBV29-1 and J is TRBJ1-4, with unresolved D. There are 11 residues in the CDR3. V lost 7 bases and J 12 bases, leaving 15 bases between the germline ends. Per germline, CDR1 SQVTM and CDR2 ANQGSEA. The CDR3 DNA sequence: TGCAGCGCCCTCGGGCCCGGGGAACTGTTTTTT. Translated: CSALGPGELFF.

This clonotype was detected a few times. DNA of the CDR3: TGTGCCAGCAGTTTACTTAGTTACGAGCAGTTCTTC. The encoded protein is CASSLLSYEQFF. The chain is built from TRBV28 and TRBJ2-5; D gene unclear. The DNA end lines up better with TRBJ2-1; the J call may be wrong. The CDR3 consists of 12 residues. CDR1 and CDR2 from the germline V gene are MDHEN and SYDVKM.

This clonotype appeared a few times. This chain links TRBV2 with TRBJ2-5; perhaps TRBD2 as D (6 bases). The DNA matches TRBJ2-7 better at its end, which makes the J call doubtful. The CDR3 has 16 amino acids. In germline, CDR1 is SNHLY, CDR2 FYNNEI. The CDR3 nucleotides are TGTGCCAGCAGTGAATTACTGGGTCTGGAGGGGTACGAGCAGTACTTC. Its protein product is CASSELLGLEGYEQYF.

The DNA of the CDR3 is TGTGCCAGCAGTGAAGGGGGGAACACTGAAGCTTTCTTT. It is translated as CASSEGGNTEAFF. The chain recombines TRBV6-1 with TRBJ1-1; D gene ambiguous. Germline CDR1 MNHNS, CDR2 SASEGT. Trimming removed 1 base from V and 1 base from J, with 4 bases in between. CDR3 length: 13 residues.

This chain uses TRBV2 with TRBJ2-1, with 7 bases matching TRBD2. The J segment lost 9 bases and the V segment lost 7 bases, leaving 9 bases of the junction unmatched. Germline V gives CDR1 SNHLY, CDR2 FYNNEI. CDR3 length: 13 residues. CDR3 DNA: TGTGCCAGCACGAGGACTAGAAACGCTGAGCAGTTCTTC. Translating gives CASTRTRNAEQFF.

In this sample, this clonotype turned up many times. The chain employs TRBV28 and TRBJ2-5, with 12 positions matching TRBD2. V dropped 0 bases and J dropped 4; count of bases not matched to a gene: 3. Germline assignment: CDR1 MDHEN and CDR2 SYDVKM. CDR3 length: 16 residues. The chain's CDR3 is CASSLWTSGSSETQYF. For the CDR3, the DNA is TGTGCCAGCAGTTTATGGACTAGCGGGAGTTCAGAGACCCAGTACTTC.